The 30 T cell receptor beta chains presented below share a single source sample, sequenced in a study of Ad26.COV2.S vaccination and SARS-CoV-2 variants. TCRdb's table, derived via immunoSEQ multiplex PCR, lists solely in-frame clones and lacks some. Of approximately 400,000 clones in the sample, about 92% were seen once. The sequences come from peripheral blood, collected after recovery from COVID-19. These receptors came from a human donor who had recovered from COVID-19.

The CDR3: CASSLAWGPLLSGANVLTF. CDR3 in DNA: TGTGCCAGCAGCTTAGCGTGGGGTCCCCTTCTCTCTGGGGCCAACGTCCTGACTTTC. The gene calls are TRBV7-8 and TRBJ2-6; D is undetermined. The germline CDR1 and CDR2 sequences are SGHVS and FQNEAQ. CDR3 length: 19 amino acids. V gave up 0 bases and J gave up 0 bases, with 15 bases separating them.

The rearrangement links TRBV11-2 to TRBJ1-3; D not certain. CDR1 SGHAT and CDR2 FQNNGV come from the germline V gene. V shed 5 bases and J shed 4 bases, with 12 bases lying between them. CDR3 length: 14 amino acids. The CDR3 sequence: CASSPGRAGNTIYF. Here the CDR3 DNA reads TGTGCCAGCAGCCCCGGACGGGCCGGAAACACCATATATTTT. The entire variable domain, with the rest obtained from reference TRBV11-2 and TRBJ1-3, is as follows: EAGVAQSPRYKIIEKRQSVAFWCNPISGHATLYWYQQILGQGPKLLIQFQNNGVVDDSQLPKDRFSAERLKGVDSTLKIQPAKLEDSAVYLCASSPGRAGNTIYFGEGSWLTVV.

The rearrangement joins TRBV12-3 or TRBV12-4 to TRBJ1-1; D remains unclear. The ends were cut back, 2 bases at V and 1 base at J, with 5 bases in the middle. The CDR3 totals 13 residues. The CDR3 sequence: CASSLKENTEAFF. CDR3 coding DNA: TGTGCCAGCAGTTTAAAGGAGAACACTGAAGCTTTCTTT.

This clone was counted between two and nine times. The CDR3 region is CASSLSRAPGNTIYF. CDR3 nucleotides: TGCGCCAGCAGCTTGTCCAGAGCCCCTGGAAACACCATATATTTT. The chain combines TRBV5-1 with TRBJ1-3; D not certain. CDR1 SGHRS and CDR2 YFSETQ come from the germline V gene. Between the trimmed V and J ends, which lost 1 base and 2 bases, there was a span of 10 bases. CDR3 size: 15 residues.

This chain joins TRBV29-1 and TRBJ2-1; the D gene is possibly TRBD2 (6 bases). Germline V CDR1 and CDR2: SQVTM, ANQGSEA. V was trimmed by 0 bases and J by 8 bases, leaving 11 bases between them. This CDR3 region has 13 residues. CDR3 DNA sequence: TGCAGCGTTGAAGAAGTGGCTAGCGATGAGCAGTTCTTC. This encodes CSVEEVASDEQFF.

This chain uses TRBV9 with TRBJ2-2; D remains unclear. Germline lookup yields CDR1 SGDLS and CDR2 YYNGEE. The CDR3 covers 12 residues. The V and J ends lost 7 bases and 4 bases respectively, with 8 bases between them. The CDR3 reads CASRSGTGELFF. The CDR3, as DNA: TGTGCCAGCCGCTCAGGCACCGGGGAGCTGTTTTTT. Full variable domain (rest looked up from reference TRBV9 and TRBJ2-2): DSGVTQTPKHLITATGQRVTLRCSPRSGDLSVYWYQQSLDQGLQFLIQYYNGEERAKGNILERFSAQQFPDLHSELNLSSLELGDSALYFCASRSGTGELFFGEGSRLTVL.

This chain joins TRBV5-5 and TRBJ1-2, with TRBD1 as a possible D gene (6 bases). Germline V gene lookup returns CDR1 SGHKS and CDR2 YYEKEE (reference sequence). V gave up 7 bases and J gave up 1 base, with 17 bases separating them. The CDR3 covers 15 residues. The CDR3 nucleotides are TGTGCCAGCCAGCTGGGGGGGCTGAGTAACTATGGCTACACCTTC. This encodes CASQLGGLSNYGYTF.

The chain couples TRBV6-5 to TRBJ2-5; 8 bases align to TRBD1. This CDR3 is built from 16 residues. The germline V gene encodes CDR1 MNHEY and CDR2 SVGAGI. Trimming cost V 0 bases and J 5 bases; bases outside gene matches: 8. Written as DNA, the CDR3 is TGTGCCAGCAGTTACTCTGATTTATACAGGGGGGAGACCCAGTACTTC. Its protein product is CASSYSDLYRGETQYF.

The chain links TRBV7-3 to TRBJ1-1, with D tentatively TRBD1 (5 bases). This CDR3 contains 14 residues. Per germline, CDR1 SGHTA and CDR2 FQGTGA. V lost 6 bases and J 4 bases, leaving 15 bases between the germline ends. CDR3 amino acids: CASRERWGSTEAFF. The CDR3, as DNA: TGTGCCAGCAGGGAAAGGTGGGGGAGCACTGAAGCTTTCTTT.

The V and J genes are TRBV7-8 and TRBJ1-6; TRBD1 is a possible D gene (5 bases). CDR3 size: 15 residues. Trimming took off 10 bases at V and 8 bases at J, with 21 bases between the two ends. Per germline, CDR1 SGHVS and CDR2 FQNEAQ. In nucleotides, the CDR3 is TGTGCCACTCGGACGGGACCAGTCGGCTATTCACCCCTCCACTTT. This sequence encodes CATRTGPVGYSPLHF.

This clone appeared a single time. The chain is built from TRBV9 and TRBJ1-2, with TRBD1 matching 9 bases. CDR3 length: 15 residues. After removal of 3 bases from V and 4 bases from J, the junction contained 7 bases not matched to a gene. Germline CDR1 is SGDLS and CDR2 is YYNGEE. CDR3 in amino acids: CASSGGDREGYGYTF. Written as DNA, the CDR3 is TGTGCCAGCAGCGGGGGGGACAGGGAGGGCTATGGCTACACCTTC.

The table lists this clone with a count of one. This CDR3 is CARKGSGGLGNTGELFF. In DNA form, the CDR3 reads TGTGCCAGAAAGGGCAGTGGGGGGCTGGGGAACACCGGGGAGCTGTTTTTT. V gene TRBV2 combines with J gene TRBJ2-2; either TRBD1 or TRBD2 may fit D (6 bases each). Trimming stripped 9 bases from V and 1 base from J, with 21 bases between. Germline CDR1 is SNHLY and CDR2 is FYNNEI. This CDR3 spans 17 amino acids.

The J gene is TRBJ2-7, the V gene TRBV23-1; D is undetermined. TRBV23-1 is treated as an ORF (open reading frame) with a function not yet certain. V was trimmed by 1 base and J by 0 bases, leaving 13 bases between them. The CDR3 contains 16 residues. The DNA of the CDR3 is TGCGCCAGCAGTCAATGGGCCACGCGCCCCTCCTACGAGCAGTACTTC. Translation: CASSQWATRPSYEQYF.

This chain links TRBV6-5 with TRBJ1-5, with 8 bases matching TRBD1. The V gene end was trimmed by 6 bases and the J gene end by 2 bases; junction bases not matched to a gene: 3. Germline CDR1 reads MNHEY; CDR2 reads SVGAGI. The CDR3 loop spans 14 amino acids. The CDR3 loop is CASRPGQGNQPQHF. CDR3 nucleotide sequence: TGTGCCAGCAGACCGGGACAGGGCAATCAGCCCCAGCATTTT.

The V gene is TRBV27, the J gene TRBJ2-5; TRBD2 matches 11 bases. V lost 6 bases and J lost 5; bases outside the gene matches: 14. Germline-derived CDR1 and CDR2 are MNHEY and SMNVEV (reference sequence). This CDR3 region has 17 residues. CDR3 residues: CASSYTLAGGPGETQYF. The CDR3 DNA sequence: TGTGCCAGCAGCTACACTTTAGCGGGGGGGCCGGGGGAGACCCAGTACTTC.

The gene calls are TRBV4-3 and TRBJ1-2, with D unclear. The CDR3 is made up of 15 amino acids. The V gene lost 2 bases and the J gene lost 4 bases, with 14 bases spanning the gap. Germline CDR1 LGHNA, CDR2 YSLEER. This CDR3 is CASSQLEDWGYGYTF. The CDR3 region has the DNA TGCGCCAGCAGCCAATTGGAGGATTGGGGCTATGGCTACACCTTC.

The table lists this clone with a count of one. This sequence joins TRBV19 and TRBJ1-6, with 9 nucleotides matching TRBD1. V shed 5 bases and J 10 bases; nucleotides not matched to a gene: 9. This CDR3 has 15 amino acids. Per the germline V gene, CDR1 is LNHDA and CDR2 is SQIVND (reference sequence). The chain's CDR3 is CASSVPDRGMSPLHF. DNA for the CDR3: TGTGCCAGTAGTGTTCCTGACAGGGGGATGTCACCCCTCCACTTT.

The chain links TRBV5-1 to TRBJ2-3; 7 positions agree with TRBD1. Germline V gene data show CDR1 as SGHRS and CDR2 as YFSETQ. The CDR3 loop spans 16 amino acids. V trimming: 4 bases; J trimming: 2 bases; junction bases outside the gene matches: 10. The CDR3 DNA reads as TGCGCCAGCAGCACGTCGACAGGGACGCACACAGATACGCAGTATTTT. This sequence encodes CASSTSTGTHTDTQYF.

The chain couples TRBV7-8 to TRBJ1-1, with D perhaps matching TRBD1 (5 bases). CDR1 SGHVS and CDR2 FQNEAQ come from the germline V gene. V lost 1 base and J lost 3, with 9 bases in between. This CDR3 spans 14 amino acids. The CDR3 DNA reads as TGTGCCAGCAGCTTAGGGGGCACCCACACTGAAGCTTTCTTT. Residues: CASSLGGTHTEAFF.

The chain's CDR3 is CASYKSGAPTDTQYF. The CDR3, as DNA: TGCGCCAGCTATAAAAGCGGGGCCCCCACAGATACGCAGTATTTT. J is TRBJ2-3 and V is TRBV10-2, with 7 bases fitting TRBD2. CDR1 is WSHSY, CDR2 SAAADI, per germline. This CDR3 spans 15 amino acids. Unmatched junction bases numbered 10, after V lost 8 bases and J lost 2 bases.

The chain joins TRBV10-3 to TRBJ1-1, with TRBD1 as a possible D gene (5 bases). This CDR3 region has 13 residues. Germline V CDR1 and CDR2: ENHRY, SYGVKD. Trimming shortened V by 11 bases and J by 4 bases, and 17 bases separated the two germline ends. The CDR3 reads CAGGPGGGTEAFF. CDR3 DNA sequence: TGTGCCGGAGGGCCCGGGGGTGGCACTGAAGCTTTCTTT.

This clone was seen ten or more times. The CDR3 DNA reads as TGTGCCAGCAGCCACAGGGATGTCTCTGGAAACACCATATATTTT. Translating it yields CASSHRDVSGNTIYF. The rearrangement uses TRBV21-1 and TRBJ1-3; the table's D call TRBD1 went unverified against the DNA. TRBV21-1 is given as a pseudogene. The CDR3 loop spans 15 amino acids.

In DNA, the CDR3 is TGTGCCAGCAGTCCAGGGGGCTCTGGGCAGCCCCAGCATTTT. Its translation is CASSPGGSGQPQHF. The rearrangement links TRBV27 to TRBJ1-5, with 8 bases identical to TRBD1. Germline CDR1 MNHEY, CDR2 SMNVEV (reference sequence). J gave up 7 bases and V 5 bases, and 7 bases lay outside the gene matches. The CDR3 runs 14 residues.

V is TRBV2 and J is TRBJ1-5; weak D call: TRBD1 (6 bases). Between the trimmed V and J ends, which lost 0 bases and 4 bases, there was a span of 13 bases. Germline V gene data show CDR1 as SNHLY and CDR2 as FYNNEI. The CDR3 loop spans 16 amino acids. CDR3 amino acids: CASSEAITGRNQPQHF. The CDR3 nucleotides read TGTGCCAGCAGTGAAGCGATTACAGGGAGGAATCAGCCCCAGCATTTT.

This clone occurred a few times. The rearrangement uses TRBV6-5 and TRBJ1-2; D uncertain. V lost 6 bases to trimming and J lost 6 bases, with 11 bases between them. The germline V gene encodes CDR1 MNHEY and CDR2 SVGAGI. The CDR3 extends over 12 amino acids. CDR3 DNA: TGTGCCAGCAGGGAGGGTTCGCATGGCTACACCTTC. This encodes CASREGSHGYTF.

The V call is TRBV29-1, the J call TRBJ1-2; D is uncertain. V gave up 7 bases and J gave up 0 bases, with 12 bases separating them. CDR3 length: 13 amino acids. Per the germline V gene, CDR1 is SQVTM and CDR2 is ANQGSEA. The CDR3 sequence: CSAPVGTNYGYTF. CDR3 nucleotides: TGCAGCGCCCCGGTCGGGACTAACTATGGCTACACCTTC.

This sequence joins TRBV27 and TRBJ2-1, with 8 positions matching TRBD2. Trimming took 2 bases from V and 6 from J; bases not matched to a gene: 9. The CDR3 runs to 16 residues. CDR1 is MNHEY and CDR2 is SMNVEV in the germline V gene (reference sequence). This chain's CDR3 is CASSLPGTRGSNEQFF. The CDR3 DNA is TGTGCCAGCAGTTTACCGGGGACTAGAGGTAGCAATGAGCAGTTCTTC.

The rearrangement links TRBV29-1 to TRBJ1-2; 9 bases align to TRBD1. Germline V gives CDR1 SQVTM, CDR2 ANQGSEA. J lost 3 bases, V lost 2 bases, and 4 bases had no gene match. The length of the CDR3 is 14 residues. CDR3 sequence: CSVEMGQGYYGYTF. As DNA, the CDR3 is TGCAGCGTTGAAATGGGACAGGGCTACTATGGCTACACCTTC.

CDR3 nucleotides: TGTGCCAGCAGCTCTTACGCCGGGGGGCGCGAGCAGTACTTC. Residues: CASSSYAGGREQYF. V is TRBV7-2 and J is TRBJ2-7, with D possibly being TRBD2 (7 bases). Germline-derived CDR1 and CDR2 are SGHTA and FQGNSA. With 4 bases removed from V and 6 bases from J, the gap between germline ends came to 16 bases. The CDR3 spans 14 residues.

There are a few counts of this clone. V usage is TRBV7-2 and J usage is TRBJ1-2; no firm D call. The germline V and J ends were trimmed by 2 bases and 5 bases, with 12 bases remaining between them. Looked up from germline, CDR1 is SGHTA and CDR2 is FQGNSA. The CDR3 totals 14 residues. The CDR3 coding sequence is TGTGCCAGCAGCTTAACAGTTAAAGGGTATGGCTACACCTTC. Its translation: CASSLTVKGYGYTF.